These 6 T cell receptor beta chains share one sample of origin, sequenced in a study of shared clonotypes between healthy human individuals. The method was immunoSEQ multiplex PCR; TCRdb's version includes in-frame clones alone and lacks a portion of them. The profile shows about 470,000 clones, 75% to 85% of them singletons. The sequencing input was PBMCs. These receptors all come from a woman aged 40 to 49 in good health. Some clones in this sample may be carry-over from other donors' samples.

The V call is TRBV7-2, the J call TRBJ2-7; 8 bases fit TRBD1. The CDR3 consists of 15 residues. Unmatched junction bases numbered 6, after V lost 5 bases and J lost 0 bases. Germline CDR1 and CDR2: SGHTA and FQGNSA. For the CDR3, the DNA is TGTGCCAGCAGCATAAGGACAGGGAGCTCCTACGAGCAGTACTTC. This encodes CASSIRTGSSYEQYF.

The V and J genes are TRBV29-1 and TRBJ2-5; no reliable D call. The ends were cut back, 4 bases at V and 1 base at J, with 4 bases in the middle. This CDR3 has 11 residues. In germline, CDR1 is SQVTM, CDR2 ANQGSEA. The CDR3 bases are TGCAGCGTTGGGAGCCAAGAGACCCAGTACTTC. Translation: CSVGSQETQYF.

V usage is TRBV28 and J usage is TRBJ1-2; D is ambiguous. Per the germline V gene, CDR1 is MDHEN and CDR2 is SYDVKM. The CDR3 is 12 residues long. The DNA of the CDR3 is TGTGGATGTGTGGGCAGCCACTATGGCTACACCTTC. Translation gives CGCVGSHYGYTF.

The rearrangement joins TRBV11-2 to TRBJ2-1; 10 bases map to TRBD2. Germline V gene lookup returns CDR1 SGHAT and CDR2 FQNNGV. V dropped 1 base and J dropped 9; count of bases not matched to a gene: 6. CDR3 size: 15 residues. The CDR3 DNA reads as TGTGCCAGCAGCTTAGCTCTAGCGGGAGTGGGTGAGCAGTTCTTC. Translating it yields CASSLALAGVGEQFF. The full variable domain, with the rest looked up from reference TRBV11-2 and TRBJ2-1, is EAGVAQSPRYKIIEKRQSVAFWCNPISGHATLYWYQQILGQGPKLLIQFQNNGVVDDSQLPKDRFSAERLKGVDSTLKIQPAKLEDSAVYLCASSLALAGVGEQFFGPGTRLTVL.

The chain employs TRBV11-3 and TRBJ2-5, with D perhaps matching TRBD1 (5 bases). Germline CDR1 and CDR2: SGHNT and YENEEA. Trimming shortened V by 6 bases and J by 4 bases, and 12 bases separated the two germline ends. CDR3 size: 13 residues. CDR3 DNA sequence: TGTGCCAGCAGGAGAAACCAGGGAGAGACCCAGTACTTC. Amino acids: CASRRNQGETQYF.

J is TRBJ2-3 and V is TRBV6-5, with D perhaps TRBD2 (6 bases). Germline-derived CDR1 and CDR2 are MNHEY and SVGAGI. The CDR3 sequence is 15 residues long. Trimming removed 5 bases from V and 7 bases from J, with 19 bases in between. CDR3 DNA sequence: TGTGCCAGCAGTGCGGGACCACCGCACGGTCATACGCAGTATTTT. Protein sequence: CASSAGPPHGHTQYF.